This T cell receptor beta chain stems from a study of blood T cells in healthy people across ages. Study observations and caveats: A strong correlation was seen between TCR beta diversity and naive T cell percentage. CMV infection status of these donors was not known. The diversity estimates, figures obtained from one million T cells, were considered underestimates.

With regard to this clonotype: Antigen: not known.

A sample-barcoded 5' primer and a J-beta primer mix were used in a second PCR of about 7 to 11 cycles. TCRdb itself ran the 5' RACE reads through MiXCR, one entry per CDR3 protein. The table shows approximately 1.5 million distinct CDR3 sequences, with 34% occurring only once. Per individual sample, total RNA of at least 6 micrograms was extracted. The CDR3 consists of 16 residues. V was pared by 5 bases and J by 5 bases, with 19 bases between. Germline CDR1 SGHTA, CDR2 FQGTGA. Sequenced material: blood. The source of this sequence is a woman in her thirties in good health. The chain recombines TRBV7-3 with TRBJ2-1; no reliable D call. Here the CDR3 reads CASSPGWALGNNEQFF. The CDR3 DNA sequence: TGTGCCAGCAGCCCAGGCTGGGCTTTGGGTAACAATGAGCAGTTCTTC. Full variable domain (rest looked up from reference TRBV7-3 and TRBJ2-1): GAGVSQTPSNKVTEKGKYVELRCDPISGHTALYWYRQSLGQGPEFLIYFQGTGAADDSGLPNDRFFAVRPEGSVSTLKIQRTERGDSAVYLCASSPGWALGNNEQFFGPGTRLTVL.